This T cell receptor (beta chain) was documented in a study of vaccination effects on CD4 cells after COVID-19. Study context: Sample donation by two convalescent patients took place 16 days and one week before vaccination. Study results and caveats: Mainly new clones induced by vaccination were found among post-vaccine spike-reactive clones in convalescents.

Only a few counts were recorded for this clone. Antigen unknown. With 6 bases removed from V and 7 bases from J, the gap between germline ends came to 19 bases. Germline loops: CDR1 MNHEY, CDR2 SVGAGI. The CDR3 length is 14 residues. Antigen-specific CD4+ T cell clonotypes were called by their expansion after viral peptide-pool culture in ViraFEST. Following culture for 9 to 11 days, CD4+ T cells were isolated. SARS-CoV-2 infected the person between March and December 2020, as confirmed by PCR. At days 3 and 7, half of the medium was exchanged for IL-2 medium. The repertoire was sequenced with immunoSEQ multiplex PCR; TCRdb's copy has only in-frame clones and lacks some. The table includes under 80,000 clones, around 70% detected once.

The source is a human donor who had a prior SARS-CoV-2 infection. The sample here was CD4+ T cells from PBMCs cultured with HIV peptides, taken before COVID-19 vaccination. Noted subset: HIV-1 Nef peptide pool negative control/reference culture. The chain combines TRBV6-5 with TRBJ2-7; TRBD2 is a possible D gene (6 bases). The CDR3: CASSTPGLPEEQYF. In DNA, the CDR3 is TGTGCCAGCAGCACCCCGGGACTCCCTGAGGAGCAGTACTTC.